Following are 31 T cell receptor beta chains from one sample sequenced in a study of cytotoxic CD8 clonotypes in ibrutinib-treated CLL. Only in-frame clones appear in the TCRdb table, and some are missing; sequencing was by immunoSEQ multiplex PCR. The table shows approximately 16,000 clones, with approximately 58% occurring only once. Sample: PBMCs, taken before ibrutinib treatment. The source is a human donor with chronic lymphocytic leukemia.

The chain combines TRBV5-6 with TRBJ1-5; a weak D match, TRBD1 (5 bases). Trimming removed 1 base at V and 0 bases at J, with 17 bases between. CDR3 length equals 18 residues. The germline V gene has CDR1 SGHDT and CDR2 YYEEEE. CDR3 residues: CASSLWVGTAYSNQPQHF. As DNA, the CDR3 is TGTGCCAGCAGCTTGTGGGTGGGGACGGCTTATAGCAATCAGCCCCAGCATTTT.

The chain recombines TRBV5-5 with TRBJ2-3; tentative D call: TRBD1 (6 bases). V was clipped by 4 bases and J by 2 bases, with 26 bases between them. From germline, CDR1 is SGHKS and CDR2 YYEKEE (reference sequence). CDR3 length: 19 amino acids. The CDR3 sequence is CASSPSTIPTGRFTDTQYF. As DNA, the CDR3 is TGTGCCAGCAGCCCGTCCACAATACCGACAGGCCGTTTCACAGATACGCAGTATTTT.

The rearrangement links TRBV19 to TRBJ1-2; D remains ambiguous. There are 14 residues in the CDR3. Per the germline V gene, CDR1 is LNHDA and CDR2 is SQIVND (reference sequence). The germline V and J ends were trimmed by 3 bases and 2 bases, with 10 bases remaining between them. The CDR3 protein is CASSISGRNYGYTF. In nucleotides, the CDR3 is TGTGCCAGTAGTATCTCGGGGAGGAACTATGGCTACACCTTC.

V is TRBV6-1 and J is TRBJ1-5; the D gene is possibly TRBD1 (5 bases). The CDR3 has 15 amino acids. Trimming cost V 7 bases and J 2 bases, with 15 bases left between them. Per germline, CDR1 MNHNS and CDR2 SASEGT. CDR3 DNA: TGTGCCAGCAAGTGGAGGGGAGAGGGCAATCAGCCCCAGCATTTT. Amino acid sequence: CASKWRGEGNQPQHF.

The chain joins TRBV5-1 to TRBJ1-2, with TRBD1 matching 7 bases. The CDR3 is made up of 15 amino acids. Germline V lookup: CDR1 SGHRS, CDR2 YFSETQ. Trimming took 0 bases from V and 6 from J; bases not matched to a gene: 8. CDR3 sequence: CASSLETGWGNGYTF. Here the CDR3 DNA reads TGCGCCAGCAGCTTGGAGACAGGGTGGGGCAATGGCTACACCTTC.

V gene TRBV5-5 combines with J gene TRBJ2-2, with 7 bases that match TRBD1. The V gene's germline CDR1 is SGHKS and CDR2 YYEKEE (reference sequence). This CDR3 has 17 amino acids. Germline trimming cut 0 bases from V and 1 base from J; bases unmatched to any gene: 6. CDR3 in amino acids: CASSLGPGTVNTGELFF. The CDR3 DNA reads as TGTGCCAGCAGCTTGGGCCCAGGGACAGTGAACACCGGGGAGCTGTTTTTT. Filled out from reference TRBV5-5 and TRBJ2-2, the complete variable domain reads DAGVTQSPTHLIKTRGQQVTLRCSPISGHKSVSWYQQVLGQGPQFIFQYYEKEERGRGNFPDRFSARQFPNYSSELNVNALLLGDSALYLCASSLGPGTVNTGELFFGEGSRLTVL.

The V and J genes are TRBV28 and TRBJ1-4; the D gene is possibly TRBD1 (6 bases). The V gene lost 6 bases and the J gene lost 8 bases, with 22 bases spanning the gap. The CDR3 extends over 16 amino acids. In germline, CDR1 is MDHEN, CDR2 SYDVKM. CDR3 DNA sequence: TGTGCCAGCAGCCCGGGAATAACAGGGAATTTAGAAAAACTGTTTTTT. Translation: CASSPGITGNLEKLFF.

The chain carries TRBV6-1 and TRBJ1-5; perhaps TRBD1 as D (5 bases). This CDR3 is 13 amino acids long. The germline V and J ends were trimmed by 10 bases and 10 bases, with 20 bases remaining between them. Germline CDR1 and CDR2: MNHNS and SASEGT. The CDR3 reads CATLGGGRDPQHF. The CDR3 nucleotides are TGTGCCACCCTAGGTGGGGGTAGGGATCCCCAGCATTTT.

The chain combines TRBV7-9 with TRBJ2-1; D is possibly TRBD2 (7 bases). The germline V gene has CDR1 SEHNR and CDR2 FQNEAQ (reference sequence). The germline V and J ends were trimmed by 5 bases and 1 base, with 15 bases remaining between them. This CDR3 has 16 residues. DNA for the CDR3: TGTGCCAGCAGCCCGCGGGGGCTGGAGTCCTACAATGAGCAGTTCTTC. Encoded protein: CASSPRGLESYNEQFF.

This clone was counted between two and nine times. This chain links TRBV5-3 with TRBJ2-5; 8 nucleotides align to TRBD1. TRBV5-3 qualifies as an ORF whose function is uncertain. This CDR3 contains 17 residues. V was pared by 4 bases and J by 0 bases, with 11 bases of the junction left unmatched. The CDR3 region is CARSQSQDREYQETQYF. Here the CDR3 DNA reads TGTGCCAGAAGCCAAAGCCAGGACAGGGAGTACCAAGAGACCCAGTACTTC.

The chain recombines TRBV10-3 with TRBJ1-2; D ambiguous. Trimming stripped 8 bases from V and 7 bases from J, with 14 bases between. Germline V gene data show CDR1 as ENHRY and CDR2 as SYGVKD. This CDR3 spans 12 amino acids. The CDR3 DNA sequence: TGTGCCATCCGAAGAAGGGAAGGTGGCTACACCTTC. Protein sequence: CAIRRREGGYTF.

The table lists this clone with a few counts. V usage is TRBV6-1 and J usage is TRBJ1-3; no firm D call. V lost 2 bases and J lost 1, with 21 bases in between. Germline V gives CDR1 MNHNS, CDR2 SASEGT. This CDR3 region has 19 residues. CDR3 sequence reads: CASSEIVFRKIASGNTIYF. CDR3 DNA sequence: TGTGCCAGCAGTGAAATAGTATTCCGGAAAATTGCTTCTGGAAACACCATATATTTT.

This sequence joins TRBV21-1 and TRBJ1-1; the listed D gene, TRBD1, was not tested against the DNA. TRBV21-1 is designated a pseudogene. The CDR3 runs 17 residues. The chain's CDR3 is CASSKDLTARMNTEAFF. CDR3 bases: TGTGCCAGCAGCAAAGATCTAACAGCTCGAATGAACACTGAAGCTTTCTTT.

The rearrangement links TRBV18 to TRBJ1-1, with D perhaps TRBD1 (5 bases). Trimming shortened V by 6 bases and J by 2 bases, and 16 bases separated the two germline ends. The CDR3 loop spans 15 amino acids. Germline V CDR1 and CDR2: KGHSH, LQKENI. The CDR3 spells CASSLSSGGNTEAFF. In nucleotides, the CDR3 is TGTGCCAGCTCTCTGAGTTCTGGGGGAAACACTGAAGCTTTCTTT.

V gene TRBV14 combines with J gene TRBJ2-5; 9 bases are shared with TRBD2. The CDR3 length is 13 residues. CDR1 is SGHDN, CDR2 FVKESK, per germline. V was pared by 9 bases and J by 4 bases, with 6 bases of the junction left unmatched. DNA for the CDR3: TGTGCCAGTAGCGGGAGTGGAGGAGAGACCCAGTACTTC. Encoded protein: CASSGSGGETQYF.

This clone has a single count. This chain joins TRBV10-3 and TRBJ2-5, with D uncertain. Trimming shortened V by 6 bases and J by 3 bases, and 11 bases separated the two germline ends. This CDR3 contains 13 residues. CDR1 is ENHRY, CDR2 SYGVKD, per germline. The CDR3 coding sequence is TGTGCCATCAGCTTTCGGAACGAAGAGACCCAGTACTTC. It encodes CAISFRNEETQYF.

The CDR3 loop is CASSSSGRGTRGETQYF. The CDR3 nucleotides are TGTGCCAGCAGCTCTAGTGGGCGGGGCACCCGTGGCGAGACCCAGTACTTC. The rearrangement uses TRBV5-6 and TRBJ2-5; the D gene is possibly TRBD2 (6 bases). CDR1 SGHDT and CDR2 YYEEEE come from the germline V gene. Trimming shortened V by 3 bases and J by 5 bases, and 23 bases separated the two germline ends. This CDR3 has 17 residues. The whole variable domain, remainder taken from reference TRBV5-6 and TRBJ2-5, is DAGVTQSPTHLIKTRGQQVTLRCSPKSGHDTVSWYQQALGQGPQFIFQYYEEEERQRGNFPDRFSGHQFPNYSSELNVNALLLGDSALYLCASSSSGRGTRGETQYFGPGTRLLVL.

The table lists this clone with a count of one. The V call is TRBV2, the J call TRBJ2-1; D is possibly TRBD1 (5 bases). V lost 10 bases to trimming and J lost 5 bases, with 9 bases between them. CDR3 length: 11 amino acids. The germline gives CDR1 SNHLY, CDR2 FYNNEI. CDR3 coding DNA: TGTGCCACGGACAAAAACAATGAGCAGTTCTTC. It codes for CATDKNNEQFF. The full variable domain, rest sourced from reference TRBV2 and TRBJ2-1, is EPEVTQTPSHQVTQMGQEVILRCVPISNHLYFYWYRQILGQKVEFLVSFYNNEISEKSEIFDDQFSVERPDGSNFTLKIRSTKLEDSAMYFCATDKNNEQFFGPGTRLTVL.

This clone has a handful of counts. This sequence joins TRBV6-1 and TRBJ2-3; D is perhaps TRBD1 (6 bases). This CDR3 is built from 15 residues. Looked up from germline, CDR1 is MNHNS and CDR2 is SASEGT. Trimming pared 5 bases from V and 8 bases from J, leaving 20 bases between. CDR3 DNA: TGTGCCAGCAGTCACAGGGAAGGGGTTGGAGGTACGCAGTATTTT. This codes for CASSHREGVGGTQYF.

The genes are TRBV4-2 and TRBJ2-3; D remains ambiguous. Germline values: CDR1 LGHNA, CDR2 YNFKEQ. The V gene lost 0 bases and the J gene lost 1 base, with 8 bases spanning the gap. CDR3 length equals 15 residues. Written as DNA, the CDR3 is TGTGCCAGCAGCCAAGATTACCAACGCACAGATACGCAGTATTTT. This translates into CASSQDYQRTDTQYF.

The chain has TRBV6-4 and TRBJ1-5; D is ambiguous. The CDR3 length is 15 residues. The ends were cut back, 3 bases at V and 1 base at J, with 10 bases in the middle. Germline assignment: CDR1 MRHNA and CDR2 SNTAGT. The CDR3 DNA is TGTGCCAGCAGTGAAGAGGTGGGGAGCAATCAGCCCCAGCATTTT. Encoded protein: CASSEEVGSNQPQHF.

This sequence joins TRBV2 and TRBJ2-2, with 8 positions matching TRBD1. Germline assignment: CDR1 SNHLY and CDR2 FYNNEI. This CDR3 has 15 residues. The V gene end was trimmed by 6 bases and the J gene end by 7 bases; junction bases not matched to a gene: 10. This chain's CDR3 is CASRDDRGIGGELFF. CDR3 nucleotide sequence: TGTGCCAGCAGAGATGACAGGGGAATTGGCGGGGAGCTGTTTTTT. The variable domain in full, completed from reference TRBV2 and TRBJ2-2, reads EPEVTQTPSHQVTQMGQEVILRCVPISNHLYFYWYRQILGQKVEFLVSFYNNEISEKSEIFDDQFSVERPDGSNFTLKIRSTKLEDSAMYFCASRDDRGIGGELFFGEGSRLTVL.

This clone was picked up a small number of times. The chain couples TRBV7-9 to TRBJ2-1; tentatively, D is TRBD2 (5 bases). With 3 bases removed from V and 5 bases from J, the gap between germline ends came to 20 bases. The CDR3 totals 17 residues. The germline V gene encodes CDR1 SEHNR and CDR2 FQNEAQ (reference sequence). CDR3 amino acids: CASSFPKTSLANNEQFF. For the CDR3, the DNA is TGTGCCAGCAGCTTTCCCAAAACTAGTCTGGCAAACAATGAGCAGTTCTTC.

This chain links TRBV6-5 with TRBJ2-5; TRBD1 might be the D (6 bases). CDR1 is MNHEY, CDR2 SVGAGI, per germline. This CDR3 is 13 amino acids long. The V end lost 8 bases, the J end lost 2 bases, and 12 bases lay between the germline ends. The CDR3 loop is CASPKQGQETQYF. The DNA of the CDR3 is TGTGCCAGCCCCAAACAGGGACAAGAGACCCAGTACTTC.

The genes are TRBV11-2 and TRBJ2-1; TRBD2 matches at 13 bases. Germline loops: CDR1 SGHAT, CDR2 FQNNGV. V dropped 5 bases and J dropped 7; count of bases not matched to a gene: 8. The length of the CDR3 is 16 residues. The CDR3 DNA reads as TGTGCCAGCAGCCCGAGGACTAGCGGGAGCTTTAATGAGCAGTTCTTC. Residues: CASSPRTSGSFNEQFF.

This chain uses TRBV6-5 with TRBJ2-1, with unresolved D. This CDR3 has 14 amino acids. Trimming shortened V by 7 bases and J by 5 bases, and 15 bases separated the two germline ends. CDR1 and CDR2 (germline): MNHEY, SVGAGI. In DNA form, the CDR3 reads TGTGCCAGCACCGCGATTCTAGGTAACAATGAGCAGTTCTTC. Its translation: CASTAILGNNEQFF.

This chain joins TRBV5-8 and TRBJ2-1; 8 positions agree with TRBD1. Germline CDR1 is SGHTS and CDR2 is YDEGEE. Trimming cost V 9 bases and J 9 bases; bases outside gene matches: 11. This CDR3 region has 13 residues. The DNA for the CDR3 is TGTGCCACAGGCCGGACAGGGCAGGCTGAGCAGTTCTTC. Its translation is CATGRTGQAEQFF.

CDR3 coding DNA: TGTGCCAGCAGTTACTCGGGTGTTGGGGACAGTCGGTTCTTC. Translated: CASSYSGVGDSRFF. The rearrangement uses TRBV6-6 and TRBJ2-1, with 7 bases aligning to TRBD1. The CDR3 totals 14 residues. Germline V gene lookup returns CDR1 MNHNY and CDR2 SVGAGI (reference sequence). V dropped 0 bases and J dropped 15; count of bases not matched to a gene: 11.

This clone was observed a few times. The chain uses TRBV18 and TRBJ1-2; no firm D call. The CDR3 runs 14 residues. Deletions cut 1 base from V and 2 bases from J, with 8 bases between. The germline gives CDR1 KGHSH, CDR2 LQKENI. The CDR3 here is CASSPLEQNYGYTF. The DNA for the CDR3 is TGTGCCAGCTCACCACTCGAACAAAACTATGGCTACACCTTC.

V is TRBV27 and J is TRBJ2-7; D unresolved. Germline assignment: CDR1 MNHEY and CDR2 SMNVEV (reference sequence). The CDR3 is 12 residues long. Trimming removed 3 bases at V and 4 bases at J, with 7 bases between. CDR3 in DNA: TGTGCCAGCAGTTTTCCCCTGTACGAGCAGTACTTC. It yields the protein CASSFPLYEQYF.

The gene calls are TRBV10-3 and TRBJ2-2, with D perhaps TRBD1 (6 bases). Germline CDR1 and CDR2: ENHRY and SYGVKD. Between the trimmed V and J ends, which lost 6 bases and 4 bases, there was a span of 21 bases. This CDR3 contains 17 residues. CDR3 sequence reads: CAISAKGIQGRTGELFF. Here the CDR3 DNA reads TGTGCCATCAGCGCCAAGGGGATACAGGGTCGCACCGGGGAGCTGTTTTTT.